This TCR beta chain is drawn from a study of blood T cell repertoires in COVID-19. Study in general: COVID-19 samples collected from the United States, Italy and Spain covered acute and convalescent phases.

Profiling relied on immunoSEQ multiplex PCR, and the TCRdb table lists in-frame clones only, not all of them. This repertoire shows about 400,000 clones, around 90% found once; its top ten account for 1% to 1.5%. Looked up from germline, CDR1 is MDHEN and CDR2 is SYDVKM. The CDR3 totals 14 residues. Trimming took 3 bases from V and 5 from J, leaving 8 bases between them. Material for sequencing was peripheral blood. This TCR was recovered from a man aged 40-49 years with acute or convalescent COVID-19. V usage is TRBV28 and J usage is TRBJ1-6, with D unresolved. CDR3 protein: CASSLSGHNSPLHF. The CDR3 coding sequence is TGTGCCAGCAGTTTGTCAGGCCATAATTCACCCCTCCACTTT.